The sequence of this T cell receptor (beta chain) was determined in a study of cytomegalovirus exposure and HLA in healthy donors. The wider study: The roughly 110 validation repertoires were produced on the same platform as the approximately 670 repertoires of the first cohort. This was reported in a later analysis.

Turning to this clone: Its target is unknown.

Method: immunoSEQ multiplex PCR; TCRdb's copy keeps in-frame clones and lacks some. The repertoire holds about 160,000 clones, with approximately 89% as singletons. Study-wide results and caveats: The study recorded about 160 TCR beta chains that were cytomegalovirus-associated. Reports credit the classifier with highly specific, highly sensitive diagnosis of cytomegalovirus status.

The donors belonged to the approximately 110-subject validation cohort, separate from the approximately 700-subject first cohort. The germline V gene has CDR1 LNHDA and CDR2 SQIVND (reference sequence). The CDR3 extends over 12 amino acids. Between the trimmed V and J ends, which lost 7 bases and 2 bases, there was a span of 8 bases. The J gene is TRBJ1-1, the V gene TRBV19; D possibly corresponds to TRBD1 (5 bases). The sample comprised PBMCs. This clonotype was obtained from a woman aged 18-29 years in good health and CMV-seropositive. The CDR3 spells CASIQGNTEAFF. CDR3 nucleotide sequence: TGTGCCAGTATTCAGGGAAACACTGAAGCTTTCTTT.